This T cell receptor (beta chain) was observed in a study of regulatory T cells in long-lasting Graves disease. Study-wide results and caveats: In persistent patients, shared public clonotypes (about 2,800) outnumbered those in new patients (around 1,000).

Regarding time point: persistent/refractory GD, antithyroid drugs over 5 years with positive TRAb. The TCR library was prepared using RNA isolated from PBMCs. The CDR3 has 15 amino acids. Trimming removed 0 bases from V and 4 bases from J, with 13 bases in between. CDR1 is DFQATT and CDR2 is SNEGSKA in the germline V gene (reference sequence). Libraries of TCR beta came from iRepertoire HTBI primers plus Arm-PCR of CDR3 regions. TCRdb re-analysed the multiplex PCR reads in MiXCR, keeping a single row per CDR3 protein. The sample holds about 470,000 distinct CDR3 sequences; less than 25% are singletons and the top ten take less than 9%. This clonotype was counted ten times or more. Its specificity is unknown.

The sequenced sample was peripheral blood mononuclear cells (PBMCs), obtained when the disease was refractory, from a patient treated with antithyroid drugs. The genes are TRBV20-1 and TRBJ1-5, with D perhaps TRBD1 (5 bases). This receptor was obtained from a female donor with Graves disease. The CDR3 sequence is CSARDPGGGNQPQHF. In DNA form, the CDR3 reads TGCAGTGCTAGAGATCCGGGGGGGGGAAATCAGCCCCAGCATTTT.